These 2 T cell receptor beta chains were sequenced from one sample in a study of cytomegalovirus exposure and HLA in healthy donors. 60 Vbeta and 13 Jbeta primers were used in PCR. Sequenced by immunoSEQ multiplex PCR; TCRdb stores in-frame clones only, minus some. Of 100,000 to 150,000 clones listed, around 70% are singletons. Sample: PBMCs. The receptor set was obtained from a man between 35 and 55 years old in good health and CMV-seropositive.

CDR3 in DNA: TGTGCCAGCAAGGGGACAGCGCTGAACACTGAAGCTTTCTTT. Amino acid sequence: CASKGTALNTEAFF. The V gene is TRBV2, the J gene TRBJ1-1, with TRBD1 matching 7 bases. CDR1 is SNHLY and CDR2 is FYNNEI in the germline V gene. Unmatched junction bases numbered 5, after V lost 7 bases and J lost 0 bases. The CDR3 is 14 residues long.

This clone was counted between two and nine times. V gene TRBV5-1 combines with J gene TRBJ1-2; 7 bases are shared with TRBD1. The length of the CDR3 is 14 residues. From germline, CDR1 is SGHRS and CDR2 YFSETQ. V gave up 3 bases and J gave up 8 bases; unmatched junction bases: 10. The CDR3 here is CASSSAGTEMGYTF. DNA of the CDR3: TGCGCCAGCAGCTCCGCCGGGACAGAGATGGGCTACACCTTC.